One T cell receptor beta chain is described in this entry. The sample belongs to a study of blood T cell repertoires in COVID-19. Study-level background: There were acute and convalescent COVID-19 samples, and they came from the United States, Italy and Spain. The cDNA or gDNA used as material had been derived from T cells, B-cell-depleted T cells, or PBMCs.

This CDR3 spans 14 amino acids. Germline CDR1 and CDR2: LGHDT and YNNKEL (reference sequence). The V end lost 3 bases, the J end lost 8 bases, and 16 bases lay between the germline ends. Original processing notes: Amplification from reference gene primers served as the basis for estimated nucleated cell counts. Measured with immunoSEQ multiplex PCR; TCRdb has only the in-frame clones, and not every one. That table gives V, J and clone size, and the DNA gave D and trimming. The data hold over 110,000 clones, with roughly 80% observed a single time. The TCR comes from a man aged 40-55 years with acute COVID-19. This sequence joins TRBV3-1 (or the pseudogene TRBV3-2) and TRBJ1-2, with D possibly being TRBD1 (6 bases). Sequencing was done on a sample of PBMCs or T cells enriched from blood (not recorded which). The CDR3 bases are TGTGCCAGCAGCCATGACGACAGGAAGGGAGGCTACACCTTC. This gives the protein CASSHDDRKGGYTF.